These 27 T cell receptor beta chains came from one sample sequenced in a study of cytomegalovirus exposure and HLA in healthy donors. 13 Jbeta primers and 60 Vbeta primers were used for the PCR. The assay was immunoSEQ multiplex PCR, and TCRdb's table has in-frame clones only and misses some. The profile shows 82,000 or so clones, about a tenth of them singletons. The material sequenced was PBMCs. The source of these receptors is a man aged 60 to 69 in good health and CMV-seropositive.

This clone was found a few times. CDR3 sequence reads: CASSVLVEQFF. The CDR3 DNA is TGTGCCAGCAGTGTACTGGTTGAGCAGTTCTTC. V is TRBV6-6 and J is TRBJ2-1; no clear D. Germline V gene data show CDR1 as MNHNY and CDR2 as SVGAGI (reference sequence). V lost 5 bases to trimming and J lost 9 bases, with 8 bases between them. The CDR3 has 11 residues.

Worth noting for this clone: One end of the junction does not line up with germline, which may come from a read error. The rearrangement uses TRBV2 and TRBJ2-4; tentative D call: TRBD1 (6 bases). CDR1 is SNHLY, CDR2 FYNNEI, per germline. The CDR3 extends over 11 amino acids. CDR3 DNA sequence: TGTGCCAGCAGTACAGGGATCGACCGGGACTTC. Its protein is CASSTGIDRDF.

The DNA of the CDR3 is TGTGCCAGCAGTGAAGCGTCAGGGGTCGGCGGGACCCAGTACTTC. It is translated as CASSEASGVGGTQYF. V usage is TRBV6-1 and J usage is TRBJ2-5; possibly TRBD1 for D (6 bases). The CDR3 is 15 amino acids. V lost 0 bases and J lost 7, with 15 bases in between. The germline CDR1 and CDR2 sequences are MNHNS and SASEGT.

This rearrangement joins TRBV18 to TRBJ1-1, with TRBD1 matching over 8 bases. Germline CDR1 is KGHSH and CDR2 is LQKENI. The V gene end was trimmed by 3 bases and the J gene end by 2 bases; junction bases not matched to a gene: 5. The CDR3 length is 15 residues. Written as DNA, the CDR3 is TGTGCCAGCTCACCCGGGGCAGGGGGCAACACTGAAGCTTTCTTT. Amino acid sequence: CASSPGAGGNTEAFF.

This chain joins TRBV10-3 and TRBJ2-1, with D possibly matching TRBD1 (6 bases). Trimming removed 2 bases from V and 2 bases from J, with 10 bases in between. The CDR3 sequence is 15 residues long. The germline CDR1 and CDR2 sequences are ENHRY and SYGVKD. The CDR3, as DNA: TGTGCCATCAGTGAGGACAGACAGGCCTACAATGAGCAGTTCTTC. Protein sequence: CAISEDRQAYNEQFF.

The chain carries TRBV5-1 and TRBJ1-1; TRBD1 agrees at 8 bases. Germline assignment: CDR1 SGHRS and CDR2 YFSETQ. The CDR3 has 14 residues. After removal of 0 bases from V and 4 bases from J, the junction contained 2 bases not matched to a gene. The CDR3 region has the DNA TGCGCCAGCAGCTTGGACAGGGGGGGCACTGAAGCTTTCTTT. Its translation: CASSLDRGGTEAFF.

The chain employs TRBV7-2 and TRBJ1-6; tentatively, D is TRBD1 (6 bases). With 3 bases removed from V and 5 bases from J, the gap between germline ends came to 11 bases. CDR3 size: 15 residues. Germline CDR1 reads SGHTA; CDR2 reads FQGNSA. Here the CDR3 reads CASSFLRGNNSPLHF. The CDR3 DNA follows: TGTGCCAGCAGCTTTTTGAGGGGGAATAATTCACCCCTCCACTTT.

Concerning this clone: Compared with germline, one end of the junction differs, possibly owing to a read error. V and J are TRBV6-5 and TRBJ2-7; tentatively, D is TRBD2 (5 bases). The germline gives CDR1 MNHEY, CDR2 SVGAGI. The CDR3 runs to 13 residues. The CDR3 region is CASTPGSSYAQYF. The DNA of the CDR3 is TGTGCCAGCACCCCGGGGAGCTCCTACGCGCAGTACTTC.

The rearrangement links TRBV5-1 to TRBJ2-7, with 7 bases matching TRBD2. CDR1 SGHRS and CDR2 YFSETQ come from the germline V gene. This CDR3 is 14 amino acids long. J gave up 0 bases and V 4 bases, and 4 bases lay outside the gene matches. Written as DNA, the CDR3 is TGCGCCAGCAGCCCTGGGGACTACTCCTACGAGCAGTACTTC. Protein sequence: CASSPGDYSYEQYF. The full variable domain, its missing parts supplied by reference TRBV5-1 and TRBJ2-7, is KAGVTQTPRYLIKTRGQQVTLSCSPISGHRSVSWYQQTPGQGLQFLFEYFSETQRNKGNFPGRFSGRQFSNSRSEMNVSTLELGDSALYLCASSPGDYSYEQYFGPGTRLTVT.

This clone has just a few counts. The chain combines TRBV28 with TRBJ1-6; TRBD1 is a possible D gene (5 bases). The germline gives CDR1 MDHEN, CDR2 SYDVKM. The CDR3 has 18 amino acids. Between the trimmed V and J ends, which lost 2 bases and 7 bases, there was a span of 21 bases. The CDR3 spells CASSLGGAGPAPNSPLHF. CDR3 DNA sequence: TGTGCCAGCAGTTTAGGCGGGGCAGGTCCTGCTCCGAATTCACCCCTCCACTTT.

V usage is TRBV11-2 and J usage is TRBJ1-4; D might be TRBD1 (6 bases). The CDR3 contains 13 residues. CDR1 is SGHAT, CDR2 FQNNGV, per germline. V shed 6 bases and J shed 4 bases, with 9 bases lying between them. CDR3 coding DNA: TGTGCCAGCAGGACAGGACTTAATGAAAAACTGTTTTTT. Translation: CASRTGLNEKLFF.

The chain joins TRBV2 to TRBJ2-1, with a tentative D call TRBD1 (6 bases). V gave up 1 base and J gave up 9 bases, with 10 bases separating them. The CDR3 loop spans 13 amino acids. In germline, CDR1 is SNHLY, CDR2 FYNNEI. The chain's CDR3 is CASSEEGGAEQFF. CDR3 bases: TGTGCCAGCAGTGAAGAAGGGGGTGCTGAGCAGTTCTTC.

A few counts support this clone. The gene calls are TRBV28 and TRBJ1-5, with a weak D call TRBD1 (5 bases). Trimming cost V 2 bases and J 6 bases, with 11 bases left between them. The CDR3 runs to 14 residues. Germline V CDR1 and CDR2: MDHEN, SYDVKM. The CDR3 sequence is CASSLGSGFQPQHF. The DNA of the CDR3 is TGTGCCAGCAGTTTAGGTTCAGGGTTTCAGCCCCAGCATTTT.

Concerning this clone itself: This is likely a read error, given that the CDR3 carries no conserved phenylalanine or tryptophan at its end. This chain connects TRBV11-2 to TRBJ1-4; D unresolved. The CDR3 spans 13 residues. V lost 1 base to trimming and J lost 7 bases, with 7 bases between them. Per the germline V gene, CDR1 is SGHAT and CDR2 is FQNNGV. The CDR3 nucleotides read TGTGCCAGCAGCTTAGTCTATAGTGAAAAACTGTTTCTT. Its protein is CASSLVYSEKLFL.

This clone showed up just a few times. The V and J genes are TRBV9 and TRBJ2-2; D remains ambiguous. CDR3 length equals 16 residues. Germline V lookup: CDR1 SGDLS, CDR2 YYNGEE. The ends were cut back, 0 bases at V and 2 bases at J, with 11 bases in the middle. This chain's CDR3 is CASSVGSGSNTGELFF. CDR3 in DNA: TGTGCCAGCAGCGTAGGATCAGGCTCCAACACCGGGGAGCTGTTTTTT.

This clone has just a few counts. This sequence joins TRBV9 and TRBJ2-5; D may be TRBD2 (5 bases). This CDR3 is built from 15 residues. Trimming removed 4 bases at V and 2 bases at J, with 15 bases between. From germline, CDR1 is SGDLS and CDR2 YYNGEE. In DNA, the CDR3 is TGTGCCAGCAGCCGCCAAGCGAGGGAGCAAGAGACCCAGTACTTC. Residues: CASSRQAREQETQYF. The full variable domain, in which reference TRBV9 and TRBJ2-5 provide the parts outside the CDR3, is DSGVTQTPKHLITATGQRVTLRCSPRSGDLSVYWYQQSLDQGLQFLIQYYNGEERAKGNILERFSAQQFPDLHSELNLSSLELGDSALYFCASSRQAREQETQYFGPGTRLLVL.

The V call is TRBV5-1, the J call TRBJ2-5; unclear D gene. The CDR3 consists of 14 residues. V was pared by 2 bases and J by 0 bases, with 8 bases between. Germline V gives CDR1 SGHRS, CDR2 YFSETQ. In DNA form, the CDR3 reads TGCGCCAGCAGCTTCGAGTGGTACCAAGAGACCCAGTACTTC. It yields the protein CASSFEWYQETQYF.

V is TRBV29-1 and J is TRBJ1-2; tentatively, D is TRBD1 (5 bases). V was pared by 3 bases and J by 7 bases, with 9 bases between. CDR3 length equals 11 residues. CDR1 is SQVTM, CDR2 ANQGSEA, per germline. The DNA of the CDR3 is TGCAGCGTTGATCAGGGCTCTGGCTACACCTTC. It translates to CSVDQGSGYTF.

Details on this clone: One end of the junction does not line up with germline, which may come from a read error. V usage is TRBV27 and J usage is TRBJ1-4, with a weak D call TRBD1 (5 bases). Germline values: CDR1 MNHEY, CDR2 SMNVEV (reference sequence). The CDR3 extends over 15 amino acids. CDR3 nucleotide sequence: TGTGCCAGCAGTGTAGACAGCTCAACTAATAAAAAACTGTTTTTT. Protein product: CASSVDSSTNKKLFF.

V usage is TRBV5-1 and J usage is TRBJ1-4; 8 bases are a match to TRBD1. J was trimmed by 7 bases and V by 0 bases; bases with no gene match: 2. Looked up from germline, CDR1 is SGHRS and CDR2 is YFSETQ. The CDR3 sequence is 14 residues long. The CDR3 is CASSLETGGEKLFF. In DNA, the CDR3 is TGCGCCAGCAGCTTGGAAACAGGGGGTGAAAAACTGTTTTTT.

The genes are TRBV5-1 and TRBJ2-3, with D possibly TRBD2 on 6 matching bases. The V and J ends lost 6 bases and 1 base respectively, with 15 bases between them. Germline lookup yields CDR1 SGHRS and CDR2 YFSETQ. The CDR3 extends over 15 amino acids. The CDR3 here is CASTPRGYGTDTQYF. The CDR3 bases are TGCGCCAGCACCCCGCGGGGATATGGCACAGATACGCAGTATTTT.

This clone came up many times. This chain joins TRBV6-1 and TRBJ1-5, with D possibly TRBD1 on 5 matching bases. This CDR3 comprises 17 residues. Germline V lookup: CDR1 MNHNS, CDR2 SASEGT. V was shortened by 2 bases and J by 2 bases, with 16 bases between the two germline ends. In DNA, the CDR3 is TGTGCCAGCAGTGAACTGCGCCAGGGCTCTGGCAATCAGCCCCAGCATTTT. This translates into CASSELRQGSGNQPQHF.

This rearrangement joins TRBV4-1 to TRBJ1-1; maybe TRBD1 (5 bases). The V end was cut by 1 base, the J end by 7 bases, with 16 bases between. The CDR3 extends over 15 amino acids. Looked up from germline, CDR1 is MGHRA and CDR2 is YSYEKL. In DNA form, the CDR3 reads TGCGCCAGCAGCCAAGGTAGGGCAGGGCTGAATGAAGCTTTCTTT. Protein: CASSQGRAGLNEAFF.

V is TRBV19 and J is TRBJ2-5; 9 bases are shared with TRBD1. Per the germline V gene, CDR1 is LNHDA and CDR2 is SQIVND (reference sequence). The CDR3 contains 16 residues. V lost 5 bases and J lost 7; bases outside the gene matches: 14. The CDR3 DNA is TGTGCCAGTAGTCCCACAGGGGGCGGTACGGGAGGGACCCAGTACTTC. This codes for CASSPTGGGTGGTQYF.

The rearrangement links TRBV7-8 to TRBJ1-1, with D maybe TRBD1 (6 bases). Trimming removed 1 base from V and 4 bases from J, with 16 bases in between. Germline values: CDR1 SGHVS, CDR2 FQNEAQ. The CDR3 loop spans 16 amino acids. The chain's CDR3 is CASSLEGGGAGTEAFF. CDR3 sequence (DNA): TGTGCCAGCAGCTTAGAGGGAGGGGGAGCAGGCACTGAAGCTTTCTTT.

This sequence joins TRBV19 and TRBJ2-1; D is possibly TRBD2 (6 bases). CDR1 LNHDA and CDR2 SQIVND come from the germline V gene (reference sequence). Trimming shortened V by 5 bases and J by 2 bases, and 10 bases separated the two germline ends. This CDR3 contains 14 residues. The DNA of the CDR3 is TGTGCCAGTAGTGATCCTAGCGCCTACAATGAGCAGTTCTTC. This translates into CASSDPSAYNEQFF. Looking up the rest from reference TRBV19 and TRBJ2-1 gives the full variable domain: DGGITQSPKYLFRKEGQNVTLSCEQNLNHDAMYWYRQDPGQGLRLIYYSQIVNDFQKGDIAEGYSVSREKKESFPLTVTSAQKNPTAFYLCASSDPSAYNEQFFGPGTRLTVL.

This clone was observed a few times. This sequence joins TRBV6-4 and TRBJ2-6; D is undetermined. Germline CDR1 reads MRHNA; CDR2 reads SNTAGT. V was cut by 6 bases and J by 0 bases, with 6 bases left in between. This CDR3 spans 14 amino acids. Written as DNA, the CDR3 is TGTGCCAGCAGGGAGAGCTCTGGGGCCAACGTCCTGACTTTC. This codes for CASRESSGANVLTF.